These 15 T cell receptor beta chains were all obtained from the same sample, sequenced in a study of blood T cells in healthy people across ages. PCR was performed a second time for roughly 7 to 12 cycles using a sample-barcoded 5' primer and a J-beta primer mix. TCRdb recomputed calls from the 5' RACE reads with MiXCR, one row per CDR3 protein. Of 1.5 million to 2 million distinct CDR3 sequences listed, around 50% are singletons. The sample consisted of blood. These receptor sequences come from a middle-aged woman in good health.

In its sample, this clonotype was seen a few times. The V gene is TRBV20-1, the J gene TRBJ2-5; TRBD2 matches 8 bases. The ends lost 0 bases at V and 1 base at J; junction bases unmatched: 10. The CDR3 spans 17 residues. The germline V gene encodes CDR1 DFQATT and CDR2 SNEGSKA (reference sequence). In DNA form, the CDR3 reads TGCAGTGCTAGAGATTGGGGACTAGAGGGACTCCAAGAGACCCAGTACTTC. It yields the protein CSARDWGLEGLQETQYF.

This clonotype was seen a few times. J is TRBJ1-2 and V is TRBV28; 7 bases align to TRBD1. CDR1 and CDR2 from the germline V gene are MDHEN and SYDVKM. There are 13 residues in the CDR3. V lost 6 bases and J lost 6; bases outside the gene matches: 7. The CDR3 loop reads CASSRTGRDGYTF. CDR3 nucleotide sequence: TGTGCCAGCAGCCGGACAGGCCGTGATGGCTACACCTTC.

The chain joins TRBV12-5 to TRBJ2-1; 12 bases agree with TRBD2. The germline CDR1 and CDR2 sequences are LGHNT and FRNRAP. V shed 2 bases and J 4 bases; nucleotides not matched to a gene: 3. The CDR3 totals 16 residues. CDR3 bases: TGTGCTAGTGGTTTGAGGCTAGCGGGGGGGTACAATGAGCAGTTCTTC. Its protein is CASGLRLAGGYNEQFF.

V usage is TRBV12-3 or TRBV12-4 and J usage is TRBJ2-2; 7 nucleotides align to TRBD1. This CDR3 has 13 residues. J gave up 8 bases and V 6 bases, and 6 bases lay outside the gene matches. CDR3 residues: CASSLDRWGELFF. CDR3 bases: TGTGCCAGCAGCCTGGACAGGTGGGGGGAGCTGTTTTTT.

Points on this clonotype: The germline gene is not matched at one end of the junction; a read error may be the cause. The rearrangement joins TRBV4-3 to TRBJ2-5; D is unresolved. The DNA end favors TRBJ2-7, so the J call may be wrong. The CDR3 spans 16 residues. Looked up from germline, CDR1 is LGHNA and CDR2 is YSLEER. The CDR3 here is CASSQDPALPSDEQYF. DNA of the CDR3: TGCGCCAGCAGCCAAGATCCGGCCCTTCCCTCCGACGAGCAGTACTTC.

This clonotype showed up just a few times. This chain links TRBV28 with TRBJ2-7; no firm D call. Trimming removed 5 bases from V and 3 bases from J, with 8 bases in between. Germline CDR1 MDHEN, CDR2 SYDVKM. The CDR3 is made up of 12 amino acids. The CDR3 DNA sequence: TGTGCCAGCAGTAAGGGAAACTACGAGCAGTACTTC. Protein sequence: CASSKGNYEQYF.

The chain carries TRBV4-2 and TRBJ2-7, with D possibly being TRBD2 (5 bases). V lost 0 bases and J 6 bases, leaving 12 bases between the germline ends. The CDR3 runs 14 residues. Germline CDR1 LGHNA, CDR2 YNFKEQ. For the CDR3, the DNA is TGTGCCAGCAGCCAAGAGAGGGCGTTCCGCGAGCAGTACTTC. Residues: CASSQERAFREQYF.

This clonotype was detected a few times. V usage is TRBV13 and J usage is TRBJ2-1; TRBD2 might be the D (7 bases). This CDR3 has 14 amino acids. Trimming left V 7 bases short and J 2 bases short, with 12 bases between. Germline V gene lookup returns CDR1 PRHDT and CDR2 FYEKMQ (reference sequence). For the CDR3, the DNA is TGTGCCAGCAACCAAGGGGGGGCCTACAATGAGCAGTTCTTC. The encoded protein is CASNQGGAYNEQFF. The full variable domain, its missing parts supplied by reference TRBV13 and TRBJ2-1, is AAGVIQSPRHLIKEKRETATLKCYPIPRHDTVYWYQQGPGQDPQFLISFYEKMQSDKGSIPDRFSAQQFSDYHSELNMSSLELGDSALYFCASNQGGAYNEQFFGPGTRLTVL.

The genes are TRBV20-1 and TRBJ1-1; no definite D call. Germline V gene data show CDR1 as DFQATT and CDR2 as SNEGSKA (reference sequence). The V end was cut by 7 bases, the J end by 3 bases, with 9 bases between. The CDR3 totals 11 residues. CDR3 DNA sequence: TGCAGTGTCCCAGTACACACTGAAGCTTTCTTT. Protein product: CSVPVHTEAFF.

The rearrangement joins TRBV7-2 to TRBJ2-3; the match to TRBD2 covers 8 bases. Germline V lookup: CDR1 SGHTA, CDR2 FQGNSA. V lost 3 bases to trimming and J lost 4 bases; unmatched junction nucleotides: 9. The CDR3 runs to 16 residues. The chain's CDR3 is CASSFGPGTRSDTQYF. In nucleotides, the CDR3 is TGTGCCAGCAGCTTCGGACCCGGGACTAGATCAGATACGCAGTATTTT.

The chain joins TRBV7-2 to TRBJ2-2; D is unresolved. Germline CDR1 is SGHTA and CDR2 is FQGNSA. The germline V and J ends were trimmed by 6 bases and 0 bases, with 8 bases remaining between them. CDR3 size: 14 residues. CDR3 region: CASRESSNTGELFF. In DNA, the CDR3 is TGTGCCAGCAGGGAGAGCTCGAACACCGGGGAGCTGTTTTTT.

This chain links TRBV10-3 with TRBJ2-2; D may be TRBD1 (6 bases). V was shortened by 6 bases and J by 1 base, with 9 bases between the two germline ends. CDR1 is ENHRY and CDR2 is SYGVKD in the germline V gene. This CDR3 spans 14 amino acids. This chain's CDR3 is CAIRPGQNTGELFF. CDR3 coding DNA: TGTGCCATCAGGCCGGGACAGAACACCGGGGAGCTGTTTTTT.

This sequence joins TRBV7-3 and TRBJ2-1; 9 bases map to TRBD1. This CDR3 is 16 amino acids long. J was trimmed by 9 bases and V by 1 base; bases with no gene match: 10. Germline V gene data show CDR1 as SGHTA and CDR2 as FQGTGA. The CDR3 bases are TGTGCCAGCAGCTTAATCTCTGGGACAGGGAATAGTGAGCAGTTCTTC. Translating gives CASSLISGTGNSEQFF. The full variable domain, its missing parts supplied by reference TRBV7-3 and TRBJ2-1, is GAGVSQTPSNKVTEKGKYVELRCDPISGHTALYWYRQSLGQGPEFLIYFQGTGAADDSGLPNDRFFAVRPEGSVSTLKIQRTERGDSAVYLCASSLISGTGNSEQFFGPGTRLTVL.

This rearrangement joins TRBV24-1 to TRBJ2-1; D not certain. The germline V gene encodes CDR1 KGHDR and CDR2 SFDVKD. The CDR3 covers 16 residues. The ends were cut back, 4 bases at V and 0 bases at J, with 12 bases in the middle. The CDR3: CATSDPVKSSYNEQFF. As DNA, the CDR3 is TGTGCCACCAGTGACCCGGTCAAAAGCTCCTACAATGAGCAGTTCTTC.

V is TRBV28 and J is TRBJ2-7; 9 nucleotides agree with TRBD1. The germline CDR1 and CDR2 sequences are MDHEN and SYDVKM. V shed 6 bases, J shed 6 bases, and the junction held 6 bases outside the gene matches. CDR3 length equals 13 residues. The CDR3 DNA is TGTGCCAGCAGGCCCGGGACAGGGCGCGAGCAGTACTTC. Its protein product is CASRPGTGREQYF.